This T cell receptor (beta chain) was documented in a study of T cells in Graves' hyperthyroidism and ophthalmopathy (dated by TCRdb to between 2017 and 2020). Background on the whole study: Peripheral blood was collected at initial diagnosis, before any treatment. In roughly six Graves' hyperthyroidism patients, the study also compared T-cell repertoires from thyroid tissue with T-cell repertoires from blood. TCR Vbeta CDR3 sequencing of roughly 140 peripheral blood samples (approximately 44 ophthalmopathy, 75 hyperthyroidism and roughly 17 progressor patients) is reported in the paper. Whether ophthalmopathy could be predicted prospectively was tested in an independent validation cohort made up of 18 to 20 hyperthyroidism patients plus 17 patients who later progressed to ophthalmopathy. Once sampling was done, hyperthyroidism patients were given methimazole at a starting dose of 30 mg daily, whereas ophthalmopathy patients were given high-dose intravenous methylprednisolone. The 90 to 100 discovery patients were randomly split 7:3 into training and test sets. TCR V-J signatures able to tell the groups apart were searched for in a discovery cohort of 100 or so patients, of whom more than 40 had Graves' ophthalmopathy and under 65 had stable Graves' hyperthyroidism. Overall study outcomes, separate from this receptor: In validation, the model predicted progression to ophthalmopathy with just under 71% sensitivity and approximately 74% specificity, a median of about six months before onset. No statistical method was used to set the sample size in advance, and investigators knew the group allocation. A 13 V-J signature model separated ophthalmopathy from stable hyperthyroidism, with around 91% sensitivity and 81% to 83% specificity in cross-validation and 80%/75% in testing. Most expanded thyroid clonotypes (frequency above 0.001) were also detected in blood, suggesting blood repertoires may reflect thyroid immune responses.

Amplification of TCR beta CDR3 regions was carried out from RNA transcripts. The first round of RT-PCR for the TCR CDR3 was performed with the HTBI primer set and the Qiagen OneStep RT-PCR kit. A second multiplex PCR round built the libraries, followed by size selection and purification. Paired-end sequencing of the libraries was performed with 100 bp reads on an Illumina HiSeq2000. Concerning the study's data processing: Raw data were processed with SOAPnuke, discarding reads with adapters, uncalled bases, mean Phred below 15, or no exact constant-primer or identifier match. High-quality paired reads were merged using COPE v1.2.5, and each unique nucleotide sequence was defined as a clonotype. MiTCR v1.1 was used to align clonotypes to the IMGT TRBV, TRBD and TRBJ reference segments. The analysis included only V-J combinations with a frequency above 0.0001, which together covered around 99% of the repertoires. A TCS score was defined as the ratio between F50 (clonal expansion) and ExV (chaos), using BLOSUM62-based TCRdist between CDR3 peptides within each V-J. Welch's t-statistics and random forest reduced roughly 500 V-J features to 13, which were used in a naive Bayes classifier (R e1071). TCRdb trimmed the raw reads at Q25, called clones with MiXCR and kept productive beta chains. Each record represents a unique CDR3 protein, reported with the most common genes and DNA among its rows. TCRdb, rather than the study authors, made the V and J calls. In this sample the table shows a few hundred thousand distinct CDR3 sequences, approximately 15% of which occur a single time. The top ten clones comprise more than 4.5% of the sample.

Hyperthyroidism patients were newly diagnosed, with disease duration under 2 months, and aged 18 to 65 years. The study excluded patients with uncontrolled infections, other autoimmune diseases, pregnancy or lactation. Diagnoses were established on the basis of clinical symptoms, serum thyroxine and TRAb, thyroid ultrasound, and orbital computed tomography. For progressor patients, blood was drawn at the first diagnosis of hyperthyroidism, before any ophthalmopathy symptoms had appeared. PBMCs were isolated from about 10 ml of fresh peripheral blood by Ficoll-Paque density gradient centrifugation. Progressor patients were initially diagnosed with Graves' hyperthyroidism and developed ophthalmopathy during follow-up. Total RNA was extracted using Trizol reagent, and RNA quality was assessed on an Agilent 2100 Bioanalyzer. From a lookup of the germline V gene, CDR1 and CDR2 are SQVTM and ANQGSEA. Here V drops 4 bases and J drops 7 bases, and the junction holds 12 bases not matched to any gene. Its CDR3 holds 15 amino acids, cysteine through phenylalanine. Only the CDR3 part of the read is kept: 45 bases, read in frame from the first base.

This clonotype has ten or more counts. What antigen it recognizes has not been identified. No much larger clonotype is one base removed from it; base qualities were not supplied. The chain is assembled from TRBV29-1 and TRBJ2-1; 8 junctional bases match TRBD2. The sequencing sample was made of blood. The origin of this receptor is a woman aged 30 to 39 with Graves' hyperthyroidism that later progressed to Graves' ophthalmopathy. The CDR3 sequence is CSVGYSGMRRNEQFF. The base sequence is TGCAGCGTTGGTTATAGCGGGATGAGGAGGAATGAGCAGTTCTTC.